This T cell receptor (beta chain) was retrieved from a study of T cells in Graves' hyperthyroidism and ophthalmopathy. General study findings and limits: Ophthalmopathy was separated from stable hyperthyroidism by a 13 V-J model.

A few counts support this clonotype. Its antigen remains unidentified. Trimming cost V 4 bases and J 3 bases; bases outside gene matches: 6. Per germline, CDR1 SGDLS and CDR2 YYNGEE. This CDR3 spans 14 amino acids. It was RNA transcripts that yielded the amplified TCR beta CDR3 regions. TCR CDR3 regions were first amplified by RT-PCR with HTBI primers. TCRdb itself ran the multiplex PCR reads through MiXCR, one entry per CDR3 protein. The sample includes approximately 600,000 distinct CDR3 sequences, around 15% of them seen just once. When ophthalmopathy did not progress within 18 months, Graves' hyperthyroidism was considered stable. Patients aged 18 to 65 had newly diagnosed hyperthyroidism of under 2 months' duration. A roughly 9.3 ml volume of fresh peripheral blood provided the PBMCs.

The sequenced material came from blood. The genes are TRBV9 and TRBJ2-7, with TRBD2 matching over 8 bases. This receptor was obtained from a woman aged 25 to 39 with Graves' hyperthyroidism. The CDR3 is CASSPQSGSYEQYF. DNA of the CDR3: TGTGCCAGCAGCCCCCAGAGCGGGAGCTACGAGCAGTACTTC.